This is a list of T cell receptor beta chains from one sample in a study of CD8 T cells in ankylosing spondylitis. TCRdb fed the 5' RACE reads into MiXCR, producing one record per CDR3 protein. The profile shows about 210,000 distinct CDR3 sequences, about 6.7% of them singletons. Sample: blood, either unsorted or a sorted T cell fraction (not recorded which). The receptor set was obtained from a male donor with ankylosing spondylitis. The CDR3 runs from the conserved cysteine through the conserved F or W. The D gene is left open where the match is weak. Rows may omit the clone size; those that give it use once, few, many or a size class.

abundance	d_gene	v_gene	j_gene	CDR3nt	CDR3aa
many	-	TRBV15	TRBJ2-1	TGTGCCACCAGCAGACCCGGGGAAAATGAGCAGTTCTTC	CATSRPGENEQFF
few	-	TRBV4-3	TRBJ1-2	TGCGCCAGCAGCCAAAATGCGTATACAGTTGACTATGGCTACACCTTC	CASSQNAYTVDYGYTF
-	TRBD2	TRBV5-6	TRBJ2-7	TGTGCCAGCAGCTTGATCGGGGGGAGCTCCTACGAGCAGTACTTC	CASSLIGGSSYEQYF
many	-	TRBV14	TRBJ2-2	TGTGCCAGCAGCCAAGCCCAGGGCCACGGGGAGCTGTTTTTT	CASSQAQGHGELFF
many	-	TRBV10-3	TRBJ2-7	TGTGCCATTCAGCAGGGGGGCCACGAGCAGTACTTC	CAIQQGGHEQYF
many	-	TRBV9	TRBJ2-1	TGTGCCAGCAGCGTAAGTGGCGGGGAAGCCTACAATGAGCAGTTCTTC	CASSVSGGEAYNEQFF
many	-	TRBV20-1	TRBJ1-5	TGCAGTGCTGGTCCAAGACGGGGAAGGGGAAATCAGCCCCAGCATTTT	CSAGPRRGRGNQPQHF
many	-	TRBV7-9	TRBJ2-7	TGTGCCAGCAGAAGGCTCACAGGGCCCCCCTACGAGCAGTACTTC	CASRRLTGPPYEQYF
-	TRBD2	TRBV3-1	TRBJ2-4	TGTGCCAGCAGCCAAGGGGAGGGGTACAGGTACTTC	CASSQGEGYRYF
many	-	TRBV29-1	TRBJ1-2	TGCAGCGTTTACGGGGGGCGGGGCGACGGCTACACCTTC	CSVYGGRGDGYTF
few	-	TRBV6-1	TRBJ1-5	TGTGCCAGCAGTGAGGGGGGGCTCTATCAGCCCCAGCATTTT	CASSEGGLYQPQHF
-	-	TRBV6-1	TRBJ2-6	TGTGCCAGCAGTGAAGCGGAGGCCCGAATAGCTGGGGCCAACGTCCTGACTTTC	CASSEAEARIAGANVLTF
many	-	TRBV10-3	TRBJ2-1	TGTGCCATCAGAGGGGGGAGGGCCGGCAATGAGCAGTTCTTC	CAIRGGRAGNEQFF
few	-	TRBV11-1	TRBJ2-7	TGTGCCAGCAGCTTCCAGATCTACGAGCAGTACTTC	CASSFQIYEQYF
many	TRBD2	TRBV6-5	TRBJ2-7	TGTGCCAGCAGTTACTCTAGCGGGAGCAGCGAGCAGTACTTC	CASSYSSGSSEQYF
many	TRBD1	TRBV29-1	TRBJ2-7	TGCAGCGTTGACACCGGGACAGGGACCTACGAGCAGTACTTC	CSVDTGTGTYEQYF
many	-	TRBV11-2	TRBJ2-3	TGTGCCAGCAGCTTAGAATTTGGGCTGACAGATACGCAGTATTTT	CASSLEFGLTDTQYF
-	TRBD1	TRBV5-4	TRBJ2-3	TGTGCCAGCAGCTTGGCGGGACAGGGCTCTCTGACAGATACGCAGTATTTT	CASSLAGQGSLTDTQYF
many	TRBD1	TRBV13	TRBJ2-7	TGTGCCAGCAGCCGCGACAGGGATTTTACCTACGAGCAGTACTTC	CASSRDRDFTYEQYF
few	-	TRBV20-1	TRBJ1-5	TGCAGTGCTAGAGGGACAGCGTATAGCAATCAGCCCCAGCATTTT	CSARGTAYSNQPQHF
many	-	TRBV20-1	TRBJ2-7	TGCAGTGCTAGGAGGGTGGGACAAATCTCCTACGAGCAGTACTTC	CSARRVGQISYEQYF
many	-	TRBV7-3	TRBJ2-1	TGTGCCAGCAGCTTATGGGGAAGCTCCTACAATGAGCAGTTCTTC	CASSLWGSSYNEQFF
-	-	TRBV20-1	TRBJ2-1	TGCAGTGCTAGAGAAGAGGGCTCCTACAATGAGCAGTTCTTC	CSAREEGSYNEQFF